This T cell receptor beta chain originates from a study of blood T cell repertoires in COVID-19. Study-level background: Samples taken during acute and convalescent COVID-19 were collected in the United States, Italy and Spain. PBMCs, B-cell-depleted T cells, or T cells were the source of the cDNA or gDNA that made up the material.

The V end lost 0 bases, the J end lost 2 bases, and 17 bases lay between the germline ends. There are 17 residues in the CDR3. CDR1 is MNHEY and CDR2 is SVGEGT in the germline V gene. Authors' data handling: It was from reference gene primer amplification that nucleated cell counts were estimated. Assay used: immunoSEQ multiplex PCR; TCRdb lists only in-frame clones, some missing. The V and J calls and clone size were taken over from that table, and D and trimming were inferred from the DNA. The top ten clones hold 2.5% to 3.5% of a sample with roughly 64,000 clones, more than 75% of them seen once. The sample comprised peripheral blood. This sequence was found in a man aged 45-65 years with active COVID-19. The chain carries TRBV6-2 or TRBV6-3 and TRBJ2-7; D might be TRBD1 (7 bases). CDR3 nucleotides: TGTGCCAGCAGTTACTCTGGGGGGACAGTCCTCGCCTACGAGCAGTACTTC. Protein product: CASSYSGGTVLAYEQYF.